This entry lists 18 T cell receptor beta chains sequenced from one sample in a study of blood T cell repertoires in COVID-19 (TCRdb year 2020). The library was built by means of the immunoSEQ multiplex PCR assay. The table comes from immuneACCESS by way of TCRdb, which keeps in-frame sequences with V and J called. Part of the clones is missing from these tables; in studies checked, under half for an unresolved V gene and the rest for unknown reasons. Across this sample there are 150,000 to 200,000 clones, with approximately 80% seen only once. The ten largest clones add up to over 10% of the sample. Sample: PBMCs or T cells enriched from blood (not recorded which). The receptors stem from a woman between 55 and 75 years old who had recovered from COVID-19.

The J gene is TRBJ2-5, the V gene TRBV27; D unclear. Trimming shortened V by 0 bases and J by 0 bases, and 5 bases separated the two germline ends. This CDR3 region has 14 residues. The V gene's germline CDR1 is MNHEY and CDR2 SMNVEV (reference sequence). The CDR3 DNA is TGTGCCAGCAGTTTATCCAGGTACCAAGAGACCCAGTACTTC. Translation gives CASSLSRYQETQYF.

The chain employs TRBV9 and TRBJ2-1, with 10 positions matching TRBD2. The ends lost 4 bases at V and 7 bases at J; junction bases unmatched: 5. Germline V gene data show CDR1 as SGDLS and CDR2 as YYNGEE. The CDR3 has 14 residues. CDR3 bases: TGTGCCAGCAGCCTTAGCGGGGGGATGAATGAGCAGTTCTTC. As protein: CASSLSGGMNEQFF.

CDR3 sequence reads: CASSVSSYQPQHF. The CDR3 coding sequence is TGTGCCAGCAGTGTATCCAGTTATCAGCCCCAGCATTTT. J is TRBJ1-5 and V is TRBV2; D remains ambiguous. The CDR3 runs 13 residues. Germline V gene data show CDR1 as SNHLY and CDR2 as FYNNEI. Trimming shortened V by 4 bases and J by 5 bases, and 9 bases separated the two germline ends. Full variable domain (rest looked up from reference TRBV2 and TRBJ1-5): EPEVTQTPSHQVTQMGQEVILRCVPISNHLYFYWYRQILGQKVEFLVSFYNNEISEKSEIFDDQFSVERPDGSNFTLKIRSTKLEDSAMYFCASSVSSYQPQHFGDGTRLSIL.

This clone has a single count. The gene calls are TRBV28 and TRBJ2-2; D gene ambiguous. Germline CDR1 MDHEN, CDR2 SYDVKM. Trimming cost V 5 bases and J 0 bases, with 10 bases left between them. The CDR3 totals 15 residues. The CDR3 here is CASSAHTANTGELFF. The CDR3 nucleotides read TGTGCCAGCAGTGCCCATACAGCGAACACCGGGGAGCTGTTTTTT.

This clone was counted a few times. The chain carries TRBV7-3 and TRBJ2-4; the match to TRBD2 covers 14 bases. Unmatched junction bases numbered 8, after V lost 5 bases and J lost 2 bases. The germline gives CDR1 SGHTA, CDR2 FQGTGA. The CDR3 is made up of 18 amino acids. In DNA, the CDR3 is TGTGCCAGCAGCCCCGGGACTAGCGGGAGAGGTACCAAAAACATTCAGTACTTC. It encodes CASSPGTSGRGTKNIQYF.

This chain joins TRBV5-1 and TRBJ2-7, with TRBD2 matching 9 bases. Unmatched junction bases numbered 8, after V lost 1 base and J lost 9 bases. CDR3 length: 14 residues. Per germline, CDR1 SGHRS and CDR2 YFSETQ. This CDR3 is CASSLRLAEDRQYF. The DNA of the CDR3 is TGCGCCAGCAGCTTGCGACTAGCGGAAGACCGGCAGTACTTC.

This chain's CDR3 is CASSPSPGWGTEAFF. CDR3 sequence (DNA): TGTGCCAGCTCACCCTCCCCAGGGTGGGGCACTGAAGCTTTCTTT. The chain employs TRBV18 and TRBJ1-1; weak D call: TRBD1 (5 bases). Germline-derived CDR1 and CDR2 are KGHSH and LQKENI. There are 15 residues in the CDR3. Trimming removed 3 bases at V and 4 bases at J, with 15 bases between.

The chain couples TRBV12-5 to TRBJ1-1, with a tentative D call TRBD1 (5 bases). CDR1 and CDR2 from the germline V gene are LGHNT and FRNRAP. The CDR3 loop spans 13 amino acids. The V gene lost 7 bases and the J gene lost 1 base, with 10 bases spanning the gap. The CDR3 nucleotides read TGTGCTAGTGCCCTCCAGGGGAACACTGAAGCTTTCTTT. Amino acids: CASALQGNTEAFF. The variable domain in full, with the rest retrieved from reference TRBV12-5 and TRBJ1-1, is DARVTQTPRHKVTEMGQEVTMRCQPILGHNTVFWYRQTMMQGLELLAYFRNRAPLDDSGMPKDRFSAEMPDATLATLKIQPSEPRDSAVYFCASALQGNTEAFFGQGTRLTVV.

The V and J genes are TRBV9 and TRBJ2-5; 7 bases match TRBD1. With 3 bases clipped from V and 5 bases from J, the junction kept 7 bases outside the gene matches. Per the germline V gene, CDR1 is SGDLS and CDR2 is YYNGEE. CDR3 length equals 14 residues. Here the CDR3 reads CASSATGVGETQYF. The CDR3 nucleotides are TGTGCCAGCAGCGCCACAGGGGTCGGGGAGACCCAGTACTTC.

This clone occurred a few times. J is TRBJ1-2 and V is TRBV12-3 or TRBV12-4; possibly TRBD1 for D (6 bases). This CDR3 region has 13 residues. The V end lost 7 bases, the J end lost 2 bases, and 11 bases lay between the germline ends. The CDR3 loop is CASTDRGNYGYTF. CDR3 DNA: TGTGCCAGCACGGACAGAGGAAACTATGGCTACACCTTC.

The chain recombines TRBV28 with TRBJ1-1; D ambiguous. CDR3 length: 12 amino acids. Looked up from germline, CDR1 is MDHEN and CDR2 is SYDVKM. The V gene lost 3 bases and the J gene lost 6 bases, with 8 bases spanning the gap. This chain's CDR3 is CASSFQSAEAFF. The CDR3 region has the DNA TGTGCCAGCAGTTTCCAAAGCGCTGAAGCTTTCTTT.

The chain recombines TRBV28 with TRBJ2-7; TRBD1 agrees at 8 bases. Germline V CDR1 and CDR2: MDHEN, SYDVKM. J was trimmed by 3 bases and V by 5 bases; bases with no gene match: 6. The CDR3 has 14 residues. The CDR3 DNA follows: TGTGCCAGCAGTAGTGGACAGGGAGGCTACGAGCAGTACTTC. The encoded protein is CASSSGQGGYEQYF.

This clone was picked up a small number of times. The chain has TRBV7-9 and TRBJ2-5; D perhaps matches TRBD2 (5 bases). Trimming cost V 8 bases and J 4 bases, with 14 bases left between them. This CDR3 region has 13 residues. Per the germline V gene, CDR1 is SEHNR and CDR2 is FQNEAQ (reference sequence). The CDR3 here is CASSRGSRETQYF. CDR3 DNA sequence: TGTGCCAGCTCCCGGGGTAGCCGAGAGACCCAGTACTTC.

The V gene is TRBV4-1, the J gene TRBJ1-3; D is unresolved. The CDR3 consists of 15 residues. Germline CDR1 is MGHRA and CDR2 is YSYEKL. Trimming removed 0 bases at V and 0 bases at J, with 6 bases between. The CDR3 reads CASSQDPRSGNTIYF. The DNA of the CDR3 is TGCGCCAGCAGCCAAGATCCCCGCTCTGGAAACACCATATATTTT.

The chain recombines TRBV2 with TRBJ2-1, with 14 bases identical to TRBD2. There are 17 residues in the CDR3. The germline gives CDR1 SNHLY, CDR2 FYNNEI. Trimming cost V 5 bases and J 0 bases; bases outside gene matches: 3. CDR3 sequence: CASSRLAGGSSYNEQFF. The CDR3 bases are TGTGCCAGCAGTAGACTAGCGGGAGGGAGCTCCTACAATGAGCAGTTCTTC.

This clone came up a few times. The CDR3 loop reads CASSTWASGGSGQFF. CDR3 DNA: TGTGCCAGCAGCACGTGGGCTAGCGGGGGGTCCGGGCAGTTCTTC. This sequence joins TRBV14 and TRBJ2-1, with 11 positions matching TRBD2. J gave up 12 bases and V 5 bases, and 12 bases lay outside the gene matches. This CDR3 spans 15 amino acids. The germline CDR1 and CDR2 sequences are SGHDN and FVKESK.

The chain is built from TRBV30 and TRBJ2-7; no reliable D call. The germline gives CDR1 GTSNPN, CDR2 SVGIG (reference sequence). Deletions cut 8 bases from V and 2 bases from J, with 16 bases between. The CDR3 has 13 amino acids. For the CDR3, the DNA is TGTGCCCAGGTATCGAAACAAACCTACGAGCAGTACTTC. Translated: CAQVSKQTYEQYF. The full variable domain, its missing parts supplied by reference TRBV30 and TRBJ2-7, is SQTIHQWPATLVQPVGSPLSLECTVEGTSNPNLYWYRQAAGRGLQLLFYSVGIGQISSEVPQNLSASRPQDRQFILSSKKLLLSDSGFYLCAQVSKQTYEQYFGPGTRLTVT.

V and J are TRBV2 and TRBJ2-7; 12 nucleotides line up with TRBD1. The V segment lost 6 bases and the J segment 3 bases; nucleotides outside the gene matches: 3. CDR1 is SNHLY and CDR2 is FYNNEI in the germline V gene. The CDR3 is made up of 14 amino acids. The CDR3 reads CASRGQGAVYEQYF. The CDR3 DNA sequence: TGTGCCAGCAGGGGACAGGGGGCGGTCTACGAGCAGTACTTC.